This T cell receptor (beta chain) was obtained from a study of PD-1 blockade in classical Hodgkin lymphoma. On the study more broadly: Patients were treated with nivolumab at 3 mg/kg, and this was given intravenously every 2 weeks.

Regarding the study as a whole: Newly diagnosed patients were reported to exhibit reduced baseline TCR diversity relative to healthy donors.

This clone was counted between two and nine times. Its antigen remains unknown. Sequencing was performed with immunoSEQ multiplex PCR; in TCRdb, only in-frame clones are kept and a portion is missing. The table has over 20,000 clones, nearly 80% seen once. CDR3 length: 15 amino acids. Germline V gene lookup returns CDR1 SGHRS and CDR2 YFSETQ. Trimming cost V 6 bases and J 0 bases, with 14 bases left between them. Every patient relapsed after autologous stem cell transplantation, and brentuximab vedotin exposure varied. The V call is TRBV5-1, the J call TRBJ2-3, with D possibly being TRBD2 (6 bases). Sequenced material: peripheral blood mononuclear cells (PBMCs), taken at baseline. This receptor was taken from a human donor with classical Hodgkin lymphoma. The CDR3 reads CASTWRGPSTDTQYF. CDR3 nucleotide sequence: TGCGCCAGCACCTGGAGGGGACCTAGCACAGATACGCAGTATTTT.